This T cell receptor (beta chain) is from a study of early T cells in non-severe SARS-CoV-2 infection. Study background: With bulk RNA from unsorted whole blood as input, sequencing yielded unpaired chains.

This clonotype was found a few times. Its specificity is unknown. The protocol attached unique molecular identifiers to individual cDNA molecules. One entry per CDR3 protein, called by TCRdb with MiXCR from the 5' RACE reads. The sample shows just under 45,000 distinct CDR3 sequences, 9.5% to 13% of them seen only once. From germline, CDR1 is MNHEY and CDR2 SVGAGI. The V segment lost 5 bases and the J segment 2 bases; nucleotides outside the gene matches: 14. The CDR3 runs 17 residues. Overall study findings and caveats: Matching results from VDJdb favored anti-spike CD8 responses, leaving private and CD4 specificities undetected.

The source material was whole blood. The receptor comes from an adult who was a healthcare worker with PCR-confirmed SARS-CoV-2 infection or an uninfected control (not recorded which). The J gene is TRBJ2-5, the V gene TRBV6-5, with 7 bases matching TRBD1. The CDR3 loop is CASSPQGGDAAQETQYF. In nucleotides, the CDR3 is TGTGCCAGCAGTCCCCAAGGGGGCGATGCGGCACAAGAGACCCAGTACTTC.